The present T cell receptor (beta chain) was sequenced within a study of memory CD4+ T cells and cytomegalovirus serostatus. Overall study context: Healthy Belgian adult donors included about nine CMV-positive and 24 CMV-negative people.

Single viable CD3+CD4+CD8-CD45RO+ cells were sorted as the memory CD4+ T cells. Serostatus was set by detecting CMV pp150, pp28, p38, p52 IgG. Positive selection with CD4 microbeads enriched total CD4+ T cells. General study points: About 40% of the roughly 150 known CMV-associated TCRbeta sequences appeared in CD4+ memory.

This CDR3 has 15 residues. The V end lost 6 bases, the J end lost 5 bases, and 20 bases lay between the germline ends. Germline CDR1 is SGDLS and CDR2 is YYNGEE. Regarding this clone: Its specificity is unknown.

Data came from immunoSEQ multiplex PCR; TCRdb stores just in-frame clones and leaves some out. The sample has 60,000 to 70,000 clones, around three quarters seen once; the top ten hold approximately 0.54%. The TCR originated in an adult in good health and CMV-seronegative. Some clones in this sample may be carry-over from other donors' samples. The V call is TRBV9, the J call TRBJ1-2; unclear D gene. Sequenced material: memory CD4+ T cells from blood. CDR3 DNA sequence: TGTGCCAGCACCAGATCACCGGACGGCGGATATGGCTACACCTTC. Encoded protein: CASTRSPDGGYGYTF.